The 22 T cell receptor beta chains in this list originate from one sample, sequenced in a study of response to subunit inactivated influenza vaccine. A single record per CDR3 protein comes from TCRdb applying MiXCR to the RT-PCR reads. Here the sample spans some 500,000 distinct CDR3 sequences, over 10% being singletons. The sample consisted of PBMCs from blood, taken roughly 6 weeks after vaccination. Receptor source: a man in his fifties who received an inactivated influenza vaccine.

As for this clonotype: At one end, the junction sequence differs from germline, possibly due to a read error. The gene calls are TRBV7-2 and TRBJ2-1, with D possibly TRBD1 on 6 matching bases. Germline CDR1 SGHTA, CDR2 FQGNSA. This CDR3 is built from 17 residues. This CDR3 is CDSSSPGQGSRYNEQFF. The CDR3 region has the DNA TGTGACAGCAGCTCACCGGGACAAGGGTCCCGTTACAATGAGCAGTTCTTC.

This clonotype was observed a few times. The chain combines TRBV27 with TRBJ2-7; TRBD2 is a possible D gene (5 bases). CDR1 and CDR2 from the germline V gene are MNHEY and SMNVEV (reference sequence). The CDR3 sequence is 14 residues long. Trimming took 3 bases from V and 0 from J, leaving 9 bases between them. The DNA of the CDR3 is TGTGCCAGCAGTTTTGTGGGAGACTCCTACGAGCAGTACTTC. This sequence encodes CASSFVGDSYEQYF.

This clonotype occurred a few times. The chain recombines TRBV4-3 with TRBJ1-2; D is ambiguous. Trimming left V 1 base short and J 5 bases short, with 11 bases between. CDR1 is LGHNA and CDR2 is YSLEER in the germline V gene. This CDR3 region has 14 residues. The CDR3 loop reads CASSQVLSPYGYTF. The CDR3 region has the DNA TGCGCCAGCAGCCAAGTCTTGTCCCCGTATGGCTACACCTTC.

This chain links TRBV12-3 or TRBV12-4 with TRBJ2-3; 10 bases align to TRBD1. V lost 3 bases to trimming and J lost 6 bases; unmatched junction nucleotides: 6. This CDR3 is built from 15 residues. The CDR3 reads CASSFPTGGADTQYF. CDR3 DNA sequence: TGTGCCAGCAGTTTTCCGACAGGGGGCGCGGATACGCAGTATTTT.

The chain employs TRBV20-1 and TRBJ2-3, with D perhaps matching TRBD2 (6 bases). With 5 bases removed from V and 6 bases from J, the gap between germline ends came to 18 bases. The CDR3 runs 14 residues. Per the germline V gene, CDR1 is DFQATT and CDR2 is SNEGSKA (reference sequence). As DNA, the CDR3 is TGCAGTGCTGGAAGCGGGTGGGGTGAGGATACGCAGTATTTT. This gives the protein CSAGSGWGEDTQYF.

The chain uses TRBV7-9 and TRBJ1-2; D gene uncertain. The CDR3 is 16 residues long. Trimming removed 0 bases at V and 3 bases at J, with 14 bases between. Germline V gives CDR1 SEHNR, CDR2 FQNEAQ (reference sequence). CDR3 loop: CASSLARPVLDYGYTF. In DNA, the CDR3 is TGTGCCAGCAGCTTAGCGAGGCCAGTCCTTGACTATGGCTACACCTTC. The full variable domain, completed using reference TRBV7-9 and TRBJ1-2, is DTGVSQNPRHKITKRGQNVTFRCDPISEHNRLYWYRQTLGQGPEFLTYFQNEAQLEKSRLLSDRFSAERPKGSFSTLEIQRTEQGDSAMYLCASSLARPVLDYGYTFGSGTRLTVV.

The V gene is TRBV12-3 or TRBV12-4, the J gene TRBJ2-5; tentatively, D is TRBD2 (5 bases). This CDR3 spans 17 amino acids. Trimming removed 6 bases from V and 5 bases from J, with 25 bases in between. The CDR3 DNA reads TGTGCCAGCAGCCCTGGGGTGGGGAGCAACAACCGGGAGACCCAGTACTTC. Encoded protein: CASSPGVGSNNRETQYF.

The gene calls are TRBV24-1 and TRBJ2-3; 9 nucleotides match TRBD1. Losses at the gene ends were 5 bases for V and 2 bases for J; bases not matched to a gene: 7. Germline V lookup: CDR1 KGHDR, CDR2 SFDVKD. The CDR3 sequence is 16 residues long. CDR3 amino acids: CATSVRGQGPTDTQYF. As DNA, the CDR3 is TGTGCCACCAGTGTCCGGGGACAGGGTCCCACAGATACGCAGTATTTT.

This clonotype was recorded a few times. In DNA, the CDR3 is TGCGCCAGCAGCGTGGGACGGAGCGTGCAGTACTTC. Amino acid sequence: CASSVGRSVQYF. The V and J genes are TRBV5-1 and TRBJ2-7; D tentatively reads TRBD1 or TRBD2 (5 bases each). The V gene's germline CDR1 is SGHRS and CDR2 YFSETQ. V lost 4 bases, J lost 9 bases, and 14 bases lay in between. This CDR3 has 12 amino acids.

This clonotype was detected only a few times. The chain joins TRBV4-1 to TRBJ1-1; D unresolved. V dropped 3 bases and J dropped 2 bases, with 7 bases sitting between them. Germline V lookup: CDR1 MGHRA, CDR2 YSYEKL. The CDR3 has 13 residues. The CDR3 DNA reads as TGCGCCAGCAGCCACCATGTTAACACTGAAGCTTTCTTT. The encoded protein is CASSHHVNTEAFF.

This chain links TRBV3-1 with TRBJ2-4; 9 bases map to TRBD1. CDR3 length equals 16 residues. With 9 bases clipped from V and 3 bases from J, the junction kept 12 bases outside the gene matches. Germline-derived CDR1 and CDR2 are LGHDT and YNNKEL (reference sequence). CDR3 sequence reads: CASSPGQGYSKNIQYF. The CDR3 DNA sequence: TGTGCCAGTTCCCCGGGACAGGGATATAGCAAAAACATTCAGTACTTC.

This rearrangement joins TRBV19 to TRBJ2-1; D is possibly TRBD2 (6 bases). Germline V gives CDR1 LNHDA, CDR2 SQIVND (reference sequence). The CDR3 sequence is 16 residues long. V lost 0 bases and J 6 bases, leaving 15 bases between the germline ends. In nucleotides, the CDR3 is TGTGCCAGTAGTATAGATACTAGTTGGGGGGTCAATGAGCAGTTCTTC. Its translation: CASSIDTSWGVNEQFF.

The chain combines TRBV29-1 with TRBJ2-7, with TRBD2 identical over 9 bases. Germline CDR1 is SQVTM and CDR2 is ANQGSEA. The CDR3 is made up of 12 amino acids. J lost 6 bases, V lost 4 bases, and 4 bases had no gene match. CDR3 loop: CSVGRGGPEQYF. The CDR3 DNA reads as TGCAGCGTTGGGCGGGGGGGCCCCGAGCAGTACTTC.

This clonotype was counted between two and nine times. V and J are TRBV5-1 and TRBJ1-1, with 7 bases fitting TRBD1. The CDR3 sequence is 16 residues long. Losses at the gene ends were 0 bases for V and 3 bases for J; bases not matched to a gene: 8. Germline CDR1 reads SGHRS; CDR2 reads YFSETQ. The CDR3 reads CASSLEIRGLDTEAFF. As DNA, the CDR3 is TGCGCCAGCAGCTTGGAAATTAGGGGGCTGGACACTGAAGCTTTCTTT.

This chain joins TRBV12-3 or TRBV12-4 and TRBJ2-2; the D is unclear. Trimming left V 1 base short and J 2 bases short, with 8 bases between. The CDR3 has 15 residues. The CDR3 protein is CASSLGPANTGELFF. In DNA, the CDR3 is TGTGCCAGCAGTTTAGGGCCAGCAAACACCGGGGAGCTGTTTTTT.

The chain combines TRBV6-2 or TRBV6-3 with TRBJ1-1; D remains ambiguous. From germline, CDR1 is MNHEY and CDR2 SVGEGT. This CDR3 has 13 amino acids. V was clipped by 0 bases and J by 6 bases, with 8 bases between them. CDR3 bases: TGTGCCAGCAGTTACTCGGGCAGCCCTGAAGCTTTCTTT. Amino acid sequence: CASSYSGSPEAFF.

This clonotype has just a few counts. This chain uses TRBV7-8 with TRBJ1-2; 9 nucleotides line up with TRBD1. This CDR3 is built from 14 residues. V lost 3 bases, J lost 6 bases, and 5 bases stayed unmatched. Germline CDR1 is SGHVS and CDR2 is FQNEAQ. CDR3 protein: CASSFNRGLNGYTF. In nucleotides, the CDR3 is TGTGCCAGCAGCTTCAACAGGGGGCTAAATGGCTACACCTTC.

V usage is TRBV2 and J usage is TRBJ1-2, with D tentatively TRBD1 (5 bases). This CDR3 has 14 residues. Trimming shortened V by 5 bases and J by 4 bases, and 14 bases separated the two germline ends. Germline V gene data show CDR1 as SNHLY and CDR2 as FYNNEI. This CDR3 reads CASSRTQGFYGYTF. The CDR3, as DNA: TGTGCCAGCAGTCGGACTCAGGGATTCTATGGCTACACCTTC.

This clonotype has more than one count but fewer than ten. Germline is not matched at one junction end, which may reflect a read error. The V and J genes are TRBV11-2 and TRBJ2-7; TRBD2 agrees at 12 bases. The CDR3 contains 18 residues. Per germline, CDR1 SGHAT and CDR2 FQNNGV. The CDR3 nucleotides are TGTACCAGCAGCTTCACTAGCGGGGGGCCTTACATTGGCTACGAGCAGTACTTC. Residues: CTSSFTSGGPYIGYEQYF.

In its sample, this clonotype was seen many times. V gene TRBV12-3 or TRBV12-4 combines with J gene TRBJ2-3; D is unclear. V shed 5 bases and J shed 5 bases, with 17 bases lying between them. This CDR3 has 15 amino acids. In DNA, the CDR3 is TGTGCCAGCAGTCTCTACCTCAAACCAGGAGATACGCAGTATTTT. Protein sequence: CASSLYLKPGDTQYF.

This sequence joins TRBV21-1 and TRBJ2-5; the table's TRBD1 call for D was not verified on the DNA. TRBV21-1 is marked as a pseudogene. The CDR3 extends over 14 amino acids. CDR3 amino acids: CASSNGQDQETQYF. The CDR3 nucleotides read TGTGCCAGCAGCAACGGACAGGACCAAGAGACCCAGTACTTC.

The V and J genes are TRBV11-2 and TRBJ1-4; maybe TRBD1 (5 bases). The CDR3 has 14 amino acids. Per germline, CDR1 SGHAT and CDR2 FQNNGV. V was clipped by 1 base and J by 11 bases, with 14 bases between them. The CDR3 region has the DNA TGTGCCAGCAGCTTAGGCGATCGGGGCGTGAAACTGTTTTTT. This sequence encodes CASSLGDRGVKLFF.